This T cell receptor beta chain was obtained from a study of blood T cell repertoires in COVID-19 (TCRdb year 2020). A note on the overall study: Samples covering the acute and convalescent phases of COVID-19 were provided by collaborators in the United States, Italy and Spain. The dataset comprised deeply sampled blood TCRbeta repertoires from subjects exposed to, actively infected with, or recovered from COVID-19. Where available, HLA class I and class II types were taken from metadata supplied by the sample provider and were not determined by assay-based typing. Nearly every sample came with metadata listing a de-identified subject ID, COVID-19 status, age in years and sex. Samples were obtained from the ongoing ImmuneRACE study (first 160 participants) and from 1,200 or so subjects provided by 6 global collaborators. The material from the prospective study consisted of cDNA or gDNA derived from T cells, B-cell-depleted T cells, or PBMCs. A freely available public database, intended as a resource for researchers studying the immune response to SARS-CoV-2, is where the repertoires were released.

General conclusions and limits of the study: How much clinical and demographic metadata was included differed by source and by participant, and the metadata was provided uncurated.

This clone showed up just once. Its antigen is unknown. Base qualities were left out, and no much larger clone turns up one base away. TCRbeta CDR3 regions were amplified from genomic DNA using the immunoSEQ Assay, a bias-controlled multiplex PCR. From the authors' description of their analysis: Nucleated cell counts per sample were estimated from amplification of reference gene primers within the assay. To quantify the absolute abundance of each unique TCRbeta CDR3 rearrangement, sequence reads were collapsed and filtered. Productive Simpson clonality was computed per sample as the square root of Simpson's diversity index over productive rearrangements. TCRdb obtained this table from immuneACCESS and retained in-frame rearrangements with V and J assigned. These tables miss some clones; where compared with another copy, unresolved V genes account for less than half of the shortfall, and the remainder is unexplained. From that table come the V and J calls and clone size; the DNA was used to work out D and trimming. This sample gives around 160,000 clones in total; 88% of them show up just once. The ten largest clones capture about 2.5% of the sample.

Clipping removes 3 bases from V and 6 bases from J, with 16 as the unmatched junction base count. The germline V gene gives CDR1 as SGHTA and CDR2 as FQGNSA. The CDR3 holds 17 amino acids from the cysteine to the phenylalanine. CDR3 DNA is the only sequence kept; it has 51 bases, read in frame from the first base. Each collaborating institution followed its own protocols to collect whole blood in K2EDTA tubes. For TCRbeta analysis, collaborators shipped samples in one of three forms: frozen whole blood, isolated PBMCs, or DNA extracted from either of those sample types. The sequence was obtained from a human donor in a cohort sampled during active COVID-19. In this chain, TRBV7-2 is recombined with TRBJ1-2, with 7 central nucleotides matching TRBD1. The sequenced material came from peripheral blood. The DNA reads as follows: TGTGCCAGCAGCTTTTATCCCACCGACAGGGAAATCGATGGCTACACCTTC. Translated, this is CASSFYPTDREIDGYTF.